Shown below are 3 T cell receptor beta chains from a single sample sequenced in a study of T cells in Graves' hyperthyroidism and ophthalmopathy. From RNA transcripts, TCR beta CDR3 regions were amplified. Using the HTBI primer set, a first-round RT-PCR was run on the TCR CDR3. One entry per CDR3 protein results from TCRdb running MiXCR on the multiplex PCR reads. This sample carries fewer than 400,000 distinct CDR3 sequences, approximately 25% of them seen once, and the ten largest clones take less than 75%. The sample was blood. Every receptor here comes from a man aged 50 or older with Graves' hyperthyroidism.

This clonotype was counted a few times. This chain joins TRBV11-3 and TRBJ2-2; 8 bases agree with TRBD2. V shed 3 bases, J shed 0 bases, and the junction held 3 bases outside the gene matches. Per the germline V gene, CDR1 is SGHNT and CDR2 is YENEEA. CDR3 length equals 16 residues. In DNA form, the CDR3 reads TGTGCCAGCAGCTTCGGACTAGCATCGAACACCGGGGAGCTGTTTTTT. The encoded protein is CASSFGLASNTGELFF. Based on the CDR3 plus reference TRBV11-3 and TRBJ2-2, the full variable domain is EAGVVQSPRYKIIEKKQPVAFWCNPISGHNTLYWYLQNLGQGPELLIRYENEEAVDDSQLPKDRFSAERLKGVDSTLKIQPAELGDSAVYLCASSFGLASNTGELFFGEGSRLTVL.

V gene TRBV28 combines with J gene TRBJ2-6; D call uncertain. The CDR3 loop spans 15 amino acids. The V and J ends lost 2 bases and 1 base respectively, with 6 bases between them. Germline-derived CDR1 and CDR2 are MDHEN and SYDVKM. The CDR3 bases are TGTGCCAGCAGTTTAGTAGGGTCTGGGGCCAACGTCCTGACTTTC. It yields the protein CASSLVGSGANVLTF.

The V gene is TRBV10-3, the J gene TRBJ2-7; D ambiguous. Trimming took off 3 bases at V and 0 bases at J, with 9 bases between the two ends. The CDR3 is 14 amino acids. Germline-derived CDR1 and CDR2 are ENHRY and SYGVKD. The CDR3 DNA is TGTGCCATCAGTGACACAAAGAGCTCCTACGAGCAGTACTTC. It encodes CAISDTKSSYEQYF.